Below are 20 T cell receptor beta chains sequenced from a single sample in a study of graft-versus-host responses after intestinal transplantation. This table comes from immunoSEQ multiplex PCR, and its TCRdb copy is limited to in-frame clones, with some not included. Here the sample spans about 12,000 clones, around 30% being singletons. Responders (about 200,000, CFSE-labeled) were co-plated with about 200,000 irradiated, violet-dye-labeled stimulators. Sequences were derived from alloreactive CD8+ T cells from a mixed lymphocyte reaction culture, sampled before intestinal transplant. Subset reported: CFSE-low proliferating T cells sorted from approximately 6-day pre-transplant mixed lymphocyte reaction (GvH or HvG direction). Receptors originate from a human patient who received an intestinal transplant.

The sample holds one count of this clone. CDR3: CASSLSPGSQETQYF. CDR3 bases: TGTGCCAGCAGTTTATCGCCCGGGAGCCAAGAGACCCAGTACTTC. This sequence joins TRBV27 and TRBJ2-5; D possibly corresponds to TRBD2 (6 bases). The germline gives CDR1 MNHEY, CDR2 SMNVEV (reference sequence). The CDR3 is made up of 15 amino acids. Trimming shortened V by 0 bases and J by 1 base, and 9 bases separated the two germline ends.

The gene calls are TRBV27 and TRBJ1-2; a weak D match, TRBD1 (6 bases). Germline V gene sequence: CDR1 MNHEY, CDR2 SMNVEV (reference sequence). The CDR3 consists of 15 residues. Trimming left V 2 bases short and J 4 bases short, with 14 bases between. CDR3: CASSLGTPSSYGYTF. The CDR3 coding sequence is TGTGCCAGCAGTTTAGGGACACCTTCTAGCTATGGCTACACCTTC.

V is TRBV5-3 and J is TRBJ2-3; D is unclear. TRBV5-3 is placed among ORFs of uncertain function. This CDR3 comprises 14 residues. The V end lost 0 bases, the J end lost 1 base, and 6 bases lay between the germline ends. This CDR3 is CARSLERRTDTQYF. CDR3 sequence (DNA): TGTGCCAGAAGCTTGGAGCGACGCACAGATACGCAGTATTTT.

The chain uses TRBV6-5 and TRBJ2-5; 7 bases align to TRBD1. The last part of the DNA fits TRBJ2-7 better; the J call may be wrong. Germline-derived CDR1 and CDR2 are MNHEY and SVGAGI. The CDR3 length is 13 residues. CDR3 sequence: CASSFRGSYEQYF. CDR3 in DNA: TGTGCCAGCAGTTTCAGGGGGAGCTACGAGCAGTACTTC.

This chain connects TRBV13 to TRBJ2-5; TRBD2 agrees at 12 bases. This CDR3 region has 15 residues. The germline V gene encodes CDR1 PRHDT and CDR2 FYEKMQ (reference sequence). V lost 2 bases to trimming and J lost 5 bases; unmatched junction nucleotides: 3. The chain's CDR3 is CASSLRLAGVETQYF. The CDR3 nucleotides are TGTGCCAGCAGCTTAAGACTAGCGGGAGTGGAGACCCAGTACTTC. Looking up the rest from reference TRBV13 and TRBJ2-5 gives the full variable domain: AAGVIQSPRHLIKEKRETATLKCYPIPRHDTVYWYQQGPGQDPQFLISFYEKMQSDKGSIPDRFSAQQFSDYHSELNMSSLELGDSALYFCASSLRLAGVETQYFGPGTRLLVL.

This clone has only a few counts. J is TRBJ2-7 and V is TRBV7-7, with D uncertain. CDR1 is SSHAT, CDR2 FNYEAQ, per germline (reference sequence). The CDR3 contains 13 residues. V was pared by 4 bases and J by 1 base, with 8 bases between. CDR3 nucleotide sequence: TGTGCCAGCAGCTCGGGTCCTTCCTACGAGCAGTACTTC. This gives the protein CASSSGPSYEQYF.

The chain uses TRBV21-1 and TRBJ1-5. TRBV21-1 represents a pseudogene. The CDR3 sequence is 14 residues long. CDR3 sequence: CASSKGKGYRAQHF. CDR3 DNA sequence: TGTGCCAGCAGCAAAGGAAAAGGATACCGGGCCCAGCATTTT.

In DNA form, the CDR3 reads TGTGCCACCAGCAGAGGTCGAGAGGTCGGCTCCTACAATGAGCAGTTCTTC. Its translation is CATSRGREVGSYNEQFF. The V and J genes are TRBV15 and TRBJ2-1; D is uncertain. The CDR3 loop spans 17 amino acids. Germline CDR1 LNHNV, CDR2 YYDKDF (reference sequence). The ends were cut back, 1 base at V and 0 bases at J, with 13 bases in the middle.

V gene TRBV27 combines with J gene TRBJ2-5; D unclear. The length of the CDR3 is 15 residues. V was trimmed by 2 bases and J by 5 bases, leaving 15 bases between them. Germline CDR1 MNHEY, CDR2 SMNVEV (reference sequence). CDR3 bases: TGTGCCAGCAGTTTAAGTTTCCTAAGGGATGAGACCCAGTACTTC. It encodes CASSLSFLRDETQYF.

The chain recombines TRBV27 with TRBJ2-7; the match to TRBD2 covers 7 bases. CDR1 and CDR2 (germline): MNHEY, SMNVEV (reference sequence). The CDR3 runs 15 residues. Germline trimming cut 2 bases from V and 3 bases from J; bases unmatched to any gene: 7. CDR3 sequence reads: CASSLTGGGFYEQYF. The DNA of the CDR3 is TGTGCCAGCAGTTTAACGGGAGGAGGGTTCTACGAGCAGTACTTC.

This clone occurred a few times. An end of the junction differs from the germline gene, which may be a read error. The chain has TRBV4-1 and TRBJ1-1; D is unclear. The CDR3 has 14 amino acids. Germline CDR1 and CDR2: MGHRA and YSYEKL. The CDR3 DNA reads as TGTGCCAGCAGCCAAGGTTTGGGGAAGCCTGAAGCTTTCTTT. Protein: CASSQGLGKPEAFF.

This clone was detected only a few times. This rearrangement joins TRBV4-1 to TRBJ2-7; TRBD2 matches at 11 bases. Losses at the gene ends were 4 bases for V and 2 bases for J; bases not matched to a gene: 7. Germline CDR1 and CDR2: MGHRA and YSYEKL. The CDR3 covers 16 residues. The CDR3 is CASSLDGLAGTYEQYF. In DNA form, the CDR3 reads TGCGCCAGCAGCCTCGACGGACTAGCGGGTACCTACGAGCAGTACTTC.

The CDR3 DNA reads TGTGCCAGCAGCTTAGATCTAAGATCTTCAGGATCCGGGGCCAACGTCCTGACTTTC. It codes for CASSLDLRSSGSGANVLTF. The chain couples TRBV7-2 to TRBJ2-6; D is uncertain. Looked up from germline, CDR1 is SGHTA and CDR2 is FQGNSA. V lost 1 base to trimming and J lost 4 bases, with 20 bases between them. The CDR3 has 19 residues.

The chain is built from TRBV4-1 and TRBJ2-7; no clear D gene. The ends were cut back, 2 bases at V and 3 bases at J, with 5 bases in the middle. Germline V lookup: CDR1 MGHRA, CDR2 YSYEKL. The CDR3 has 12 amino acids. CDR3 residues: CASSQSSYEQYF. CDR3 DNA sequence: TGCGCCAGCAGCCAATCTAGCTACGAGCAGTACTTC.

This chain joins TRBV6-5 and TRBJ1-2; D ambiguous. The germline V gene has CDR1 MNHEY and CDR2 SVGAGI. CDR3 size: 14 residues. V was pared by 4 bases and J by 4 bases, with 13 bases between. The CDR3 DNA reads as TGTGCCAGCAGTTTTTCAGTCAGGACCTATGGCTACACCTTC. As protein: CASSFSVRTYGYTF.

The rearrangement uses TRBV6-4 and TRBJ2-5; no clear D. The CDR3 loop spans 10 amino acids. With 3 bases removed from V and 13 bases from J, the gap between germline ends came to 9 bases. Germline-derived CDR1 and CDR2 are MRHNA and SNTAGT. The CDR3 DNA is TGTGCCAGCAGTGAAGCGCGGCGGTACTTC. It translates to CASSEARRYF.

The rearrangement joins TRBV4-1 to TRBJ2-2, with D hard to call. The germline gives CDR1 MGHRA, CDR2 YSYEKL. V lost 4 bases and J lost 7, with 16 bases in between. This CDR3 region has 15 residues. For the CDR3, the DNA is TGCGCCAGCAGCCTTAGGGTGGTGGATGGCGGGGAGCTGTTTTTT. Its protein product is CASSLRVVDGGELFF.

This clone was picked up one time. J is TRBJ2-2 and V is TRBV7-9, with D tentatively TRBD2 (6 bases). The CDR3 is made up of 17 amino acids. Per the germline V gene, CDR1 is SEHNR and CDR2 is FQNEAQ (reference sequence). V dropped 2 bases and J dropped 3 bases, with 16 bases sitting between them. The CDR3: CASSLPLGGADTGELFF. The DNA for the CDR3 is TGTGCCAGCAGCTTACCCCTCGGCGGGGCAGACACCGGGGAGCTGTTTTTT.

CDR3 region: CASRTGGSGANVLTF. In nucleotides, the CDR3 is TGTGCCAGCAGAACAGGAGGCTCTGGGGCCAACGTCCTGACTTTC. The chain combines TRBV9 with TRBJ2-6; D possibly matches TRBD1 or TRBD2 (5 bases each). V lost 5 bases, J lost 0 bases, and 9 bases lay in between. The germline V gene encodes CDR1 SGDLS and CDR2 YYNGEE. The CDR3 runs to 15 residues.

The chain couples TRBV28 to TRBJ2-2, with TRBD1 identical over 8 bases. The CDR3 has 20 residues. Germline CDR1 and CDR2: MDHEN and SYDVKM. The trim removed 0 bases at V and 2 bases at J, leaving 14 bases unmatched. The CDR3 is CASSLWRGLGTGFNTGELFF. In nucleotides, the CDR3 is TGTGCCAGCAGTTTATGGCGGGGATTGGGGACAGGATTCAACACCGGGGAGCTGTTTTTT.